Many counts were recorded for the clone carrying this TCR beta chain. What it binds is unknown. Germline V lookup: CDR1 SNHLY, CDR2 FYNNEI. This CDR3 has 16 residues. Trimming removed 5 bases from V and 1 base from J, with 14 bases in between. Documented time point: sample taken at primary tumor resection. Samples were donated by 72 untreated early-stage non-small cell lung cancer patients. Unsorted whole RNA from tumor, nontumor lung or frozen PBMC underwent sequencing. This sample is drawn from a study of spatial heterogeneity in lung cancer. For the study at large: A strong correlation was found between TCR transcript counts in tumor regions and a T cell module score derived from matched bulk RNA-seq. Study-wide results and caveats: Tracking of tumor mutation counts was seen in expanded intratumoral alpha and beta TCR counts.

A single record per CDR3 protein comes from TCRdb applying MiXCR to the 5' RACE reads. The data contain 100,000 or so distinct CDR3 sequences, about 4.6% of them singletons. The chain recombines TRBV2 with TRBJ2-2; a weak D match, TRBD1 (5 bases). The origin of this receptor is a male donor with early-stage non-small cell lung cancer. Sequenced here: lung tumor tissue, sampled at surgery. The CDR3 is CASSQGWPLNTGELFF. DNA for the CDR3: TGTGCCAGCAGTCAGGGATGGCCCCTGAACACCGGGGAGCTGTTTTTT.